The subject of this entry is one T cell receptor (beta chain). This sample is part of a study of blood T cell repertoires in COVID-19. The wider study: Specimens from acute and convalescent COVID-19 originated in the United States, Italy and Spain. Sources were T cells, B-cell-depleted T cells, or PBMCs; the material itself was cDNA or gDNA.

There are 15 residues in the CDR3. Germline V lookup: CDR1 SGDLS, CDR2 YYNGEE. The V end lost 0 bases, the J end lost 0 bases, and 10 bases lay between the germline ends. TCRdb's copy holds only in-frame clones and misses some; the assay was immunoSEQ multiplex PCR. The profile covers roughly 200,000 clones, with under 90% appearing a single time and approximately 7% taken by the ten largest. The sample consisted of peripheral blood. The clonotype comes from a man in his forties with acute or convalescent COVID-19. J is TRBJ2-7 and V is TRBV9, with D possibly matching TRBD1 (5 bases). CDR3 sequence: CASSVDTGSSYEQYF. The CDR3 DNA is TGTGCCAGCAGCGTAGATACAGGTAGCTCCTACGAGCAGTACTTC.